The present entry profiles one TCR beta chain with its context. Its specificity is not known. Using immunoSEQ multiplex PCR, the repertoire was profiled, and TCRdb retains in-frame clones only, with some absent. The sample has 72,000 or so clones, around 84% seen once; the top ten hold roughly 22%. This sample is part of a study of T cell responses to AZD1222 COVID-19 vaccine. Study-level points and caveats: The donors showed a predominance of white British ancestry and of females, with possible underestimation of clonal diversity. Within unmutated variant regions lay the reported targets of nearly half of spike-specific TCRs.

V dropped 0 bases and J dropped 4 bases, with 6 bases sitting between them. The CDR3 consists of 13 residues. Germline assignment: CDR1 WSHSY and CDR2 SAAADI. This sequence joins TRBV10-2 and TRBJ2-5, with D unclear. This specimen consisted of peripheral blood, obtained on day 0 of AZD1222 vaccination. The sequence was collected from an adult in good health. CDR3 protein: CASSESVGETQYF. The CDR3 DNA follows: TGCGCCAGCAGTGAGTCAGTTGGAGAGACCCAGTACTTC.